This T cell receptor beta chain came from a study of a mutant IDH1 vaccine in newly diagnosed glioma. Study-level information: Patients underwent eight vaccinations, which took place in weeks 1, 3, 5, 7, 11, 15, 19 and 23. Patients got their first vaccination 4-6 weeks after radiotherapy alone, or with temozolomide cycles. The sex distribution of treated patients was 62.5% male and about 38% female, with a mean age of around 40 years. Pretreatment consisted of radiotherapy, temozolomide, or both, with most receiving both.

Time point of the sample: week 5, during vaccination. The vaccine gave 300 ug of a 20-mer mutant IDH1 peptide subcutaneously per dose. Libraries were prepared by immunoSEQ multiplex PCR; TCRdb keeps only in-frame clonotypes and omits some of them. The table shows under 70,000 clones, with approximately 82% occurring only once. CDR3 length equals 11 residues. V lost 7 bases and J 1 base, leaving 4 bases between the germline ends. CDR1 is MNHEY, CDR2 SVGAGI, per germline. With respect to this clone: Its antigen is unidentified.

The rearrangement uses TRBV6-5 and TRBJ1-1; no clear D gene. The sample consisted of PBMCs, taken from a glioma patient whose treatment included an IDH1 peptide vaccine. The receptor comes from a man aged 30-40 years with glioma. CDR3 nucleotide sequence: TGTGCCAGCATCGGGAACACTGAAGCTTTCTTT. Translated, it gives CASIGNTEAFF.